This TCR beta chain derives from a study of cytomegalovirus exposure and HLA in healthy donors. As to this clone: Its antigen is not identified.

The assay was immunoSEQ multiplex PCR, and TCRdb's table has in-frame clones only and misses some. Among around 200,000 clones listed, around 82% were seen once. The donors belonged to the roughly 110-subject validation cohort, separate from the approximately 670-subject first cohort. Study-wide results and limits: Confirmation was obtained in vitro that a few CMV-associated chains are specific for CMV antigens. The investigators catalogued 150 to 200 TCR beta chains as cytomegalovirus-associated. Rarity held for most TCR sequences, but there were some public TCRs that occurred in many donors.

The sample comprised PBMCs. The TCR sequence derives from a woman aged 18 to 35 in good health and CMV-seropositive.

The CDR3 DNA sequence: TGTGCCAGCAGCCAAGATGGGACAGGGGGCCAAGAGACCCAGTACTTC. Encoded protein: CASSQDGTGGQETQYF. The chain combines TRBV4-2 with TRBJ2-5; 11 nucleotides match TRBD1. Germline trimming cut 0 bases from V and 1 base from J; bases unmatched to any gene: 1. This CDR3 is 16 amino acids long. Germline CDR1 is LGHNA and CDR2 is YNFKEQ.